This T cell receptor beta chain was identified during a study of identical twins. TCRdb recomputed calls from the 5' RACE reads with MiXCR, one row per CDR3 protein. Of 1.5 million to 2 million distinct CDR3 sequences in the sample, 32% are singletons; the top ten hold about 0.25%. To note about this clonotype: Its antigen is currently unknown.

Study-wide results and limits: Insertion counts were lower in abundant cord blood beta clonotypes, a trend that memory repertoires did not show.

Specimen: cord blood. The receptor was derived from a newborn girl in good health.

DNA of the CDR3: TGCAGTGCGACGGACAGCCTCAATGAAAAACTGTTTTTT. Protein product: CSATDSLNEKLFF. The chain joins TRBV20-1 to TRBJ1-4, with TRBD1 as a possible D gene (6 bases). Trimming left V 6 bases short and J 5 bases short, with 13 bases between. This CDR3 has 13 residues. Germline values: CDR1 DFQATT, CDR2 SNEGSKA (reference sequence).